This entry lists 2 T cell receptor beta chains sequenced from one sample in a study of blood T cells in healthy people across ages. A second PCR, run for 7 to 11 cycles, used a sample-barcoded 5' primer plus a J-beta primer mix. From the 5' RACE reads, TCRdb called clonotypes with MiXCR, one entry per CDR3 protein. This sample carries 1.5 million to 2 million distinct CDR3 sequences, roughly 28% of them seen once, and the ten largest clones take less than 9.5%. What was sequenced was blood. The receptors were sampled from a young woman in good health.

The chain links TRBV6-6 to TRBJ1-6; possible D gene TRBD1, 5 bases. The CDR3 length is 14 residues. The ends were cut back, 7 bases at V and 10 bases at J, with 17 bases in the middle. Germline V CDR1 and CDR2: MNHNY, SVGAGI (reference sequence). CDR3 nucleotide sequence: TGTGCCAGCACTGAAAGTGGGGCGCGGTCACCCCTCCACTTT. Its translation is CASTESGARSPLHF.

The sample holds many counts of this clonotype. The chain has TRBV5-1 and TRBJ2-1; 7 positions match TRBD1. V gave up 5 bases and J gave up 1 base; unmatched junction bases: 6. Germline-derived CDR1 and CDR2 are SGHRS and YFSETQ. This CDR3 comprises 15 residues. The CDR3 DNA sequence: TGCGCCAGCAGACCCCAGGGGGAGTCCTACAATGAGCAGTTCTTC. Translation gives CASRPQGESYNEQFF.